These 20 T cell receptor beta chains were all obtained from the same sample, sequenced in a study of cytomegalovirus exposure and HLA in healthy donors (dated by TCRdb to 2016 to 2017). Receptors were amplified or captured by the immunoSEQ multiplex PCR assay. The multiplex PCR relied on a mix of 60 forward primers for TCR Vbeta segments and 13 reverse primers for TCR Jbeta segments. Not all clones reach the TCRdb copy of this immuneACCESS table, which keeps in-frame sequences only. Checked studies attribute under half of the gap to unresolved V genes and leave the rest unexplained. The sample table holds around 97,000 clones, of which around 9.6% were seen once. The ten biggest clones cover about 5% of the sample. Sample: PBMCs. All receptors derive from a man between 45 and 60 years old in good health and CMV-seropositive.

The rearrangement uses TRBV30 and TRBJ1-1, with TRBD1 identical over 11 bases. The CDR3 spans 13 residues. The V gene end was trimmed by 3 bases and the J gene end by 3 bases; junction bases not matched to a gene: 0. Germline lookup yields CDR1 GTSNPN and CDR2 SVGIG (reference sequence). Here the CDR3 reads CAWRGQGDTEAFF. The CDR3 DNA sequence: TGTGCCTGGAGGGGACAGGGGGACACTGAAGCTTTCTTT.

In this sample, this clone turned up a few times. This chain connects TRBV4-1 to TRBJ1-2, with 11 nucleotides matching TRBD1. In germline, CDR1 is MGHRA, CDR2 YSYEKL. Unmatched junction bases numbered 6, after V lost 2 bases and J lost 7 bases. There are 15 residues in the CDR3. In nucleotides, the CDR3 is TGCGCCAGCAGCCAATGGACAGGGGGCATGGGTGGCTACACCTTC. Its translation is CASSQWTGGMGGYTF.

The chain is built from TRBV9 and TRBJ2-7, with D tentatively TRBD2 (7 bases). The CDR3 length is 14 residues. The germline V gene has CDR1 SGDLS and CDR2 YYNGEE. The germline V and J ends were trimmed by 8 bases and 0 bases, with 15 bases remaining between them. As DNA, the CDR3 is TGTGCCAGTACCGAGGGGGGGAGCTCCTACGAGCAGTACTTC. Translation gives CASTEGGSSYEQYF.

This chain connects TRBV18 to TRBJ2-3; perhaps TRBD2 as D (5 bases). Germline CDR1 and CDR2: KGHSH and LQKENI. V lost 3 bases and J lost 3, with 7 bases in between. CDR3 length equals 13 residues. The CDR3 nucleotides read TGTGCCAGCTCACCGAGGGCAACAGATACGCAGTATTTT. It specifies CASSPRATDTQYF.

V is TRBV5-4 and J is TRBJ1-1, with a tentative D call TRBD1 (6 bases). This CDR3 is built from 16 residues. The V and J ends lost 0 bases and 1 base respectively, with 13 bases between them. Per germline, CDR1 SGHNT and CDR2 YYREEE (reference sequence). CDR3 coding DNA: TGTGCCAGCAGCTTGGAGGGGGGGTTGCGGAACACTGAAGCTTTCTTT. Protein sequence: CASSLEGGLRNTEAFF.

This chain connects TRBV5-1 to TRBJ1-1; 7 bases line up with TRBD1. This CDR3 is 16 amino acids long. Germline CDR1 is SGHRS and CDR2 is YFSETQ. V lost 4 bases, J lost 1 base, and 10 bases stayed unmatched. The CDR3 loop is CASSKTGAGTNTEAFF. CDR3 nucleotides: TGCGCCAGCAGCAAAACAGGGGCTGGAACGAACACTGAAGCTTTCTTT.

The gene calls are TRBV28 and TRBJ2-3; 8 positions match TRBD1. Trimming at V came to 3 bases and at J to 3 bases, leaving 5 bases not matched to a gene. The CDR3 is made up of 15 amino acids. The germline V gene has CDR1 MDHEN and CDR2 SYDVKM. Here the CDR3 reads CASSLAGGRTDTQYF. The CDR3 DNA reads TGTGCCAGCAGTTTGGCAGGGGGCAGGACAGATACGCAGTATTTT.

There are a few counts of this clone. This chain uses TRBV5-4 with TRBJ2-7; the D gene is possibly TRBD1 (6 bases). This CDR3 contains 15 residues. CDR1 and CDR2 from the germline V gene are SGHNT and YYREEE (reference sequence). Trimming left V 2 bases short and J 9 bases short, with 21 bases between. CDR3 DNA: TGTGCCAGCAGCTTAGGGGGTGCGCTCCTACGAGGGCAGTACTTC. Translation gives CASSLGGALLRGQYF.

The CDR3 is CASSAFRPGGPSHEQFF. The CDR3 DNA is TGTGCCAGCAGTGCCTTTCGTCCGGGAGGGCCGAGCCATGAGCAGTTCTTC. The genes are TRBV6-1 and TRBJ2-1; 8 bases are shared with TRBD2. This CDR3 region has 17 residues. The V and J ends lost 4 bases and 8 bases, in that order; junction bases with no gene match: 16. Per the germline V gene, CDR1 is MNHNS and CDR2 is SASEGT.

This clone came up many times. The rearrangement joins TRBV10-1 to TRBJ2-2, with TRBD2 matching 7 bases. CDR1 and CDR2 from the germline V gene are WNHNN and SYGVQD (reference sequence). This CDR3 spans 14 amino acids. J lost 5 bases, V lost 7 bases, and 7 bases had no gene match. Here the CDR3 reads CASIDGRRTGELFF. In nucleotides, the CDR3 is TGCGCCAGCATAGACGGGAGGAGAACCGGGGAGCTGTTTTTT.

In regard to this clone: Other DNA sequences in this specimen translate into the identical CDR3. The J gene is TRBJ2-1, the V gene TRBV11-3, with TRBD2 matching 11 bases. Germline loops: CDR1 SGHNT, CDR2 YENEEA. J lost 4 bases, V lost 1 base, and 3 bases had no gene match. This CDR3 has 16 residues. The CDR3 sequence: CASSLAGTSGYNEQFF. The CDR3 DNA reads TGTGCCAGCAGCTTAGCAGGGACTAGCGGTTACAATGAGCAGTTCTTC.

This clone showed up just a few times. The rearrangement uses TRBV7-3 and TRBJ1-1, with 7 bases matching TRBD1. CDR3 size: 14 residues. The V segment lost 2 bases and the J segment 5 bases; nucleotides outside the gene matches: 5. The V gene's germline CDR1 is SGHTA and CDR2 FQGTGA. CDR3 residues: CASSLEGQATEAFF. CDR3 DNA: TGTGCCAGCAGCTTAGAAGGACAGGCGACTGAAGCTTTCTTT.

The V and J genes are TRBV7-3 and TRBJ2-3; TRBD2 might be the D (6 bases). V was cut by 5 bases and J by 12 bases, with 18 bases left in between. Germline V CDR1 and CDR2: SGHTA, FQGTGA. This CDR3 has 13 amino acids. The CDR3 sequence: CASSVPGLRNQYF. Written as DNA, the CDR3 is TGTGCCAGCAGCGTACCGGGACTCCGAAATCAGTATTTT.

The rearrangement joins TRBV2 to TRBJ1-5; 8 positions agree with TRBD1. Unmatched junction bases numbered 4, after V lost 7 bases and J lost 2 bases. Germline V gene lookup returns CDR1 SNHLY and CDR2 FYNNEI. The CDR3 is 14 amino acids. CDR3 in DNA: TGTGCCAGCACCCCGACAGGGGGCAATCAGCCCCAGCATTTT. This translates into CASTPTGGNQPQHF.

In this sample, this clone turned up a few times. This sequence joins TRBV7-3 and TRBJ2-1; 9 nucleotides agree with TRBD2. The CDR3 is 18 amino acids. CDR1 SGHTA and CDR2 FQGTGA come from the germline V gene. The J segment lost 9 bases and the V segment lost 0 bases, leaving 15 bases of the junction unmatched. In nucleotides, the CDR3 is TGTGCCAGCAGCTTAACACCTCTTGGACTAGCGAGAGGGAGTGAGCAGTTCTTC. Translated: CASSLTPLGLARGSEQFF.

This clone was picked up a small number of times. The chain links TRBV18 to TRBJ2-7; tentative D call: TRBD2 (6 bases). Trimming stripped 2 bases from V and 2 bases from J, with 10 bases between. The CDR3 spans 14 residues. Germline V gives CDR1 KGHSH, CDR2 LQKENI. The CDR3 coding sequence is TGTGCCAGCTCACCAGGGCGGGGTACCTACGAGCAGTACTTC. Amino acid sequence: CASSPGRGTYEQYF.

This clone was seen only a few times. The chain carries TRBV28 and TRBJ1-2; maybe TRBD1 (6 bases). The V and J ends lost 6 bases and 6 bases respectively, with 17 bases between them. The CDR3 is 14 amino acids. Germline loops: CDR1 MDHEN, CDR2 SYDVKM. The CDR3 sequence: CASRSGGARNGYTF. DNA for the CDR3: TGTGCCAGCAGATCCGGGGGGGCGCGGAATGGCTACACCTTC.

This clone was detected only a few times. The rearrangement joins TRBV27 to TRBJ1-1, with 8 bases fitting TRBD1. V lost 5 bases to trimming and J lost 5 bases; unmatched junction nucleotides: 7. This CDR3 contains 14 residues. The germline V gene encodes CDR1 MNHEY and CDR2 SMNVEV (reference sequence). The CDR3 loop reads CASSPRQGMTEAFF. As DNA, the CDR3 is TGTGCCAGCAGTCCAAGACAGGGGATGACTGAAGCTTTCTTT.

The chain has TRBV11-2 and TRBJ2-7, with D possibly being TRBD1 (6 bases). CDR1 and CDR2 from the germline V gene are SGHAT and FQNNGV. Trimming took off 5 bases at V and 7 bases at J, with 15 bases between the two ends. This CDR3 is 13 amino acids long. CDR3 in DNA: TGTGCCAGCAGCCAGATTCCGCAGGGGGAGCAGTACTTC. This sequence encodes CASSQIPQGEQYF.

The gene calls are TRBV6-1 and TRBJ2-7; D not certain. The V and J ends lost 4 bases and 2 bases respectively, with 6 bases between them. CDR3 length: 12 residues. In germline, CDR1 is MNHNS, CDR2 SASEGT. DNA for the CDR3: TGTGCCAGCAGTGGGGCAGCCTACGAGCAGTACTTC. This translates into CASSGAAYEQYF.